These 4 T cell receptor beta chains came from one sample sequenced in a study of identifying expanded T cells in peripheral blood. Sequencing was performed with immunoSEQ multiplex PCR; in TCRdb, only in-frame clones are kept and a portion is missing. The repertoire holds over 100,000 clones, with about nine tenths as singletons. The sequencing sample was made of blood. Every receptor here comes from a person aged 18 to 75 in good health.

CDR3 nucleotides: TGTGCCAGCAGCCCAGGGACTAGCGCGTACAATGAGCAGTTCTTC. Encoded protein: CASSPGTSAYNEQFF. J is TRBJ2-1 and V is TRBV7-2; 10 bases agree with TRBD2. The germline V gene has CDR1 SGHTA and CDR2 FQGNSA. Trimming at V came to 5 bases and at J to 4 bases, leaving 5 bases not matched to a gene. The CDR3 runs to 15 residues.

This sequence joins TRBV7-3 and TRBJ2-1; possible D gene TRBD2, 6 bases. Germline-derived CDR1 and CDR2 are SGHTA and FQGTGA. The V and J ends lost 5 bases and 7 bases respectively, with 15 bases between them. This CDR3 contains 14 residues. The CDR3 DNA reads as TGTGCCAGCAGCCCTATCTCGACTAGTAATGAGCAGTTCTTC. Amino acids: CASSPISTSNEQFF.

The gene calls are TRBV7-2 and TRBJ1-2; maybe TRBD1 (5 bases). This CDR3 contains 12 residues. The V gene's germline CDR1 is SGHTA and CDR2 FQGNSA. V was clipped by 1 base and J by 8 bases, with 8 bases between them. The CDR3 is CASSLGGVGYTF. The CDR3 coding sequence is TGTGCCAGCAGCTTAGGAGGGGTCGGCTACACCTTC.

Comment on this clone: The same CDR3 arises from other DNA sequences in this sample as well. This chain joins TRBV11-3 and TRBJ2-7; D gene uncertain. The CDR3 contains 13 residues. Trimming removed 0 bases at V and 3 bases at J, with 6 bases between. CDR1 is SGHNT, CDR2 YENEEA, per germline. The CDR3 loop is CASSLEGGYEQYF. In nucleotides, the CDR3 is TGTGCCAGCAGCTTAGAGGGCGGCTACGAGCAGTACTTC.